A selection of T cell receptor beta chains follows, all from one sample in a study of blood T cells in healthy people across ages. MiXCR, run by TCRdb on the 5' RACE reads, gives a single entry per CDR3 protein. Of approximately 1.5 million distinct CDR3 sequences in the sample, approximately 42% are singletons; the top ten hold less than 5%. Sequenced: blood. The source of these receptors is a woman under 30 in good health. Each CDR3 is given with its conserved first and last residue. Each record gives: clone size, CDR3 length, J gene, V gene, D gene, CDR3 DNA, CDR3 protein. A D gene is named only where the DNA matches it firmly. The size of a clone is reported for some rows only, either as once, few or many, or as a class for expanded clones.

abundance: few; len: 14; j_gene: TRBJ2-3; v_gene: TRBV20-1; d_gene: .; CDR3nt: TGCAGTGCTAGGGAGTTCGGGGTTCCAGATACGCAGTATTTT; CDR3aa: CSAREFGVPDTQYF
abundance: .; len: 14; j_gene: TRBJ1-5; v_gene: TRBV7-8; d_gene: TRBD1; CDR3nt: TGTGCCAGCAGCAGAGGACAGGGGCACCAGCCCCAGCATTTT; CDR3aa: CASSRGQGHQPQHF
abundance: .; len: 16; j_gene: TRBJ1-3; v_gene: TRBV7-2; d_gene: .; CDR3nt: TGTGCCAGCAGCCGCTTTGTGAGGGGCTCTGGAAACACCATATATTTT; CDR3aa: CASSRFVRGSGNTIYF
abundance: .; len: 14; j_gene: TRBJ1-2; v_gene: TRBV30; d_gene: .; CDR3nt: TGTGCCTGGAGTTACGGGACGGCTAACTATGGCTACACCTTC; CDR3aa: CAWSYGTANYGYTF
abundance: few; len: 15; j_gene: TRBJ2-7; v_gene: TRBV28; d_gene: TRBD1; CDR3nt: TGTGCCAGCACCTTTCTGGGGACAGGGTACTACGAGCAGTACTTC; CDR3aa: CASTFLGTGYYEQYF
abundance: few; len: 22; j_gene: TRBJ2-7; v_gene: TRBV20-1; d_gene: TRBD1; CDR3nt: TGCAGTGCTAGAGATCCGCCCCTGGGGGACAGGGTGTTGCGGGACTACTCTTACGAGCAGTACTTC; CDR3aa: CSARDPPLGDRVLRDYSYEQYF
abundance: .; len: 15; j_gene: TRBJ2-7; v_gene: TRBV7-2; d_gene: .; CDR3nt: TGTGCCAGCAGCTTAGCTCCGGGAGTCTACAATGAGCAGTACTTC; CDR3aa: CASSLAPGVYNEQYF
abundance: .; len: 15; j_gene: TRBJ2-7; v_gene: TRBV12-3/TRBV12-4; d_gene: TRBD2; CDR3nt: TGTGCCAGCACCTTTATAGCGGGAGGGCTCCACGAGCAGTACTTC; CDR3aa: CASTFIAGGLHEQYF
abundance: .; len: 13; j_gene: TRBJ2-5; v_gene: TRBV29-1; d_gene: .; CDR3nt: TGCAGCGTCGTCAAGGGTTCTCAAGAGACCCAGTACTTC; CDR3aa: CSVVKGSQETQYF
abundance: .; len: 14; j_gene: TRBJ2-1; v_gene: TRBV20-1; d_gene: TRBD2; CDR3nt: TGCAGTGCTAGCTTTAGCGGGGGGTACAATGAGCAGTTCTTC; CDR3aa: CSASFSGGYNEQFF
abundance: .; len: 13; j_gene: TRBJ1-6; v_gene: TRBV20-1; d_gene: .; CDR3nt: TGCAGTGCATGGTCAGTTGTTAATTCACCCCTCCACTTT; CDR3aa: CSAWSVVNSPLHF
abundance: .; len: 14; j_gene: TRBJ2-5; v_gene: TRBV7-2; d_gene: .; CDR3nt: TGTGCCAGCAGCTTTAGACTAGGTTGGGAGACCCAGTACTTC; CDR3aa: CASSFRLGWETQYF
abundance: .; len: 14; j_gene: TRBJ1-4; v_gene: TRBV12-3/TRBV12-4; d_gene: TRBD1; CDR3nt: TGTGCCAGCAGGACCACGACAGGGGTTGAAAAACTGTTTTTT; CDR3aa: CASRTTTGVEKLFF
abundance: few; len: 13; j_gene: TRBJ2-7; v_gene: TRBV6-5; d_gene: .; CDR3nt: TGTGCCAGCAGTCATCGCCGAGCCTACGAGCAGTACTTC; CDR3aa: CASSHRRAYEQYF
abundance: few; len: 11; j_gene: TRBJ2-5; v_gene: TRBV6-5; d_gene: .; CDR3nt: TGTGCCAGCAGTTACAAGCTAGAGCAGTACTTC; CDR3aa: CASSYKLEQYF
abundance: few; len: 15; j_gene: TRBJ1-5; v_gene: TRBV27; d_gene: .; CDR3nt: TGTGCCAGCAGTTTATCGCGGGGGTACTTCTGGCCCCAGCATTTT; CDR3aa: CASSLSRGYFWPQHF
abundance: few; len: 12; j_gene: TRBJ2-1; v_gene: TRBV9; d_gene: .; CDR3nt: TGTGCCAGCAGCCCCCGGGGGTGGGAGCAGTTCTTC; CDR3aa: CASSPRGWEQFF
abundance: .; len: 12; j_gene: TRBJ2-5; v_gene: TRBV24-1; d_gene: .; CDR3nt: TGTGCCACCAGGGATTTAGAGGAGACCCAGTACTTC; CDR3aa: CATRDLEETQYF
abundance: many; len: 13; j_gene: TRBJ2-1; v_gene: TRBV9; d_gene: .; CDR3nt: TGTGCCAGCAGCGTAGGAACTAGCAATGAGCAGTTCTTC; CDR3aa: CASSVGTSNEQFF
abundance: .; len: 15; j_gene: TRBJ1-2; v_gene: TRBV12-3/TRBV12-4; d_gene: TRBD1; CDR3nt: TGTGTCAGCAGCCCTGGACAGGGACTAAACTATGGCTACACCTTC; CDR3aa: CVSSPGQGLNYGYTF
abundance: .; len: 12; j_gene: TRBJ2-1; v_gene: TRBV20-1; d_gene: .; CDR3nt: TGCAGTGCTAGGGGGGTCTACAATGAGCAGTTCTTC; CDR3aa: CSARGVYNEQFF
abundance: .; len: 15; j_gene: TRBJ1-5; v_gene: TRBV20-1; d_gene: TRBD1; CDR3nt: TGCAGTGCTAGCGCCGGGACAGGGGACAATCAGCCCCAGCATTTT; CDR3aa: CSASAGTGDNQPQHF
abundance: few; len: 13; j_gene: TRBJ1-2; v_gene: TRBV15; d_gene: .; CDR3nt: TGTGCCACCAGGACCCTTGGGGGGCTAGGCTACACCTTC; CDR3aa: CATRTLGGLGYTF
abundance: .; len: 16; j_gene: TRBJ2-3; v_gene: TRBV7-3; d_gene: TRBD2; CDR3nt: TGTGCCAGCAGCTCTAGCGGGGCGATACTGGGAGATACGCAGTATTTT; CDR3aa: CASSSSGAILGDTQYF
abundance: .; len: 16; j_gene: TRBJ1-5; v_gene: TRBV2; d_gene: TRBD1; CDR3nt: TGTGCCAGCAGAGGAGGTGGGACAGGCTTGTTTCAGCCCCAGCATTTT; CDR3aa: CASRGGGTGLFQPQHF
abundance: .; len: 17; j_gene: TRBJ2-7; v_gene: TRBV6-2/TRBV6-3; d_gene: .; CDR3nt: TGTGCCAGCAGTTACGGGATTGGACAGACATCCTCCTACGAGCAGTACTTC; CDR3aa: CASSYGIGQTSSYEQYF
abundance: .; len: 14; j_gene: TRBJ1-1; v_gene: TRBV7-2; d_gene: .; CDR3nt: TGTGCCAGCAGCTGGCCCCCCCTGAACACTGAAGCTTTCTTT; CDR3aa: CASSWPPLNTEAFF